The 5 T cell receptor beta chains given below trace back to one sample, sequenced in a study of post-analysis software for immune sequencing data. Regarding the study as a whole: The study found TRBV5-6, TRBV5-1 and TRBV20-1 among five TRBV segments more frequent in patients than controls.

Sequencing libraries made from TCR beta cDNA carried unique molecular identifiers. TCRdb independently ran MiXCR on the PCR reads; one entry per CDR3 protein. The sample gives roughly 670,000 distinct CDR3 sequences, approximately 59% of which show up once; roughly 12% is in the top ten. For these receptors, no antigen is known. Material: blood. The origin of the receptors is a girl aged 2-9 years with multiple sclerosis.

The chain couples TRBV29-1 to TRBJ1-1, with TRBD1 matching over 8 bases. Germline CDR1 and CDR2: SQVTM and ANQGSEA. Trimming removed 3 bases from V and 0 bases from J; junction bases left unmatched: 9. The CDR3 sequence is 16 residues long. CDR3 in amino acids: CSVEARGHTMNTEAFF. CDR3 DNA: TGCAGCGTTGAGGCCAGGGGGCATACTATGAACACTGAAGCTTTCTTT.

The rearrangement uses TRBV10-3 and TRBJ2-5; 10 bases are a match to TRBD2. The assigned J gene may be wrong: the sequence end matches TRBJ2-7 better. Germline loops: CDR1 ENHRY, CDR2 SYGVKD. There are 15 residues in the CDR3. The CDR3 sequence is CAISEALAGVNEQYF. Here the CDR3 DNA reads TGTGCCATCAGTGAGGCCCTAGCGGGAGTCAACGAGCAGTACTTC.

The chain combines TRBV2 with TRBJ1-1; 11 nucleotides align to TRBD1. The germline gives CDR1 SNHLY, CDR2 FYNNEI. The trim removed 5 bases at V and 3 bases at J, leaving 8 bases unmatched. The CDR3 consists of 16 residues. The CDR3: CASSRTGTGGYTEAFF. The CDR3 nucleotides are TGTGCCAGCAGTCGTACCGGGACAGGGGGATACACTGAAGCTTTCTTT.

The sample holds a few counts of this clonotype. The chain employs TRBV7-6 and TRBJ1-4; TRBD1 is a possible D gene (6 bases). The germline V gene has CDR1 SGHVS and CDR2 FNYEAQ. V lost 5 bases and J lost 8, with 9 bases in between. The CDR3 contains 12 residues. CDR3 loop: CASSLQGEKLFF. The CDR3 DNA sequence: TGTGCCAGCAGCCTCCAGGGGGAAAAACTGTTTTTT. The full variable domain, in which reference TRBV7-6 and TRBJ1-4 provide the parts outside the CDR3, is GAGVSQSPRYKVTKRGQDVALRCDPISGHVSLYWYRQALGQGPEFLTYFNYEAQQDKSGLPNDRFSAERPEGSISTLTIQRTEQRDSAMYRCASSLQGEKLFFGSGTQLSVL.

V and J are TRBV6-5 and TRBJ2-1; D gene unclear. CDR1 is MNHEY and CDR2 is SVGAGI in the germline V gene. This CDR3 has 12 amino acids. Deletions cut 4 bases from V and 9 bases from J, with 10 bases between. CDR3: CASSSPDGEQFF. The CDR3, as DNA: TGTGCCAGCAGTTCCCCGGACGGTGAGCAGTTCTTC.